The 30 T cell receptor beta chains in this list originate from one sample, sequenced in a study of cytomegalovirus exposure and HLA in healthy donors (dated by TCRdb to 2015 to 2018). The library was generated by the immunoSEQ multiplex PCR assay. A mixture of 60 forward primers for TCR Vbeta segments and 13 reverse primers for TCR Jbeta segments was used in the multiplex PCR. Drawn from immuneACCESS, this table holds only the in-frame rearrangements with V and J called that TCRdb kept. Clones are partly lost; checked studies trace under half to an unresolved V gene and leave the rest unexplained. In all, the sample holds about 210,000 clones, and about 75% of those were seen once. About 2% of the sample comes from the top ten. The sequencing sample was made of PBMCs. The receptors stem from a male donor in good health and CMV-seronegative.

V usage is TRBV28 and J usage is TRBJ1-1, with D possibly being TRBD1 (5 bases). The ends were cut back, 2 bases at V and 4 bases at J, with 14 bases in the middle. CDR3 length equals 15 residues. Germline V gene data show CDR1 as MDHEN and CDR2 as SYDVKM. CDR3 nucleotides: TGTGCCAGCAGTTTAATGGGTATGGGGGGCACTGAAGCTTTCTTT. Translating gives CASSLMGMGGTEAFF.

The V call is TRBV25-1, the J call TRBJ2-1; 8 bases line up with TRBD2. Unmatched junction bases numbered 13, after V lost 5 bases and J lost 4 bases. CDR1 and CDR2 from the germline V gene are MGHDK and SYGVNS. This CDR3 spans 17 amino acids. CDR3 sequence: CASSPPSPSGFYNEQFF. The CDR3 nucleotides are TGTGCCAGCAGTCCTCCCTCCCCTAGCGGGTTTTACAATGAGCAGTTCTTC.

V usage is TRBV27 and J usage is TRBJ2-2; D possibly corresponds to TRBD2 (7 bases). CDR1 is MNHEY, CDR2 SMNVEV, per germline (reference sequence). The CDR3 is made up of 14 amino acids. The ends were cut back, 8 bases at V and 7 bases at J, with 17 bases in the middle. CDR3: CASGRNREGGELFF. The CDR3 DNA is TGTGCCAGCGGACGTAACAGGGAGGGCGGGGAGCTGTTTTTT.

J is TRBJ1-1 and V is TRBV14; unclear D gene. CDR1 and CDR2 (germline): SGHDN, FVKESK. The CDR3 spans 16 residues. V was pared by 4 bases and J by 1 base, with 16 bases between. CDR3 in amino acids: CASSPLIHISNTEAFF. In nucleotides, the CDR3 is TGTGCCAGCAGCCCTCTTATCCACATATCGAACACTGAAGCTTTCTTT.

J is TRBJ1-2 and V is TRBV6-5; 8 bases map to TRBD1. The trim removed 6 bases at V and 6 bases at J, leaving 9 bases unmatched. Germline CDR1 reads MNHEY; CDR2 reads SVGAGI. The CDR3 runs to 14 residues. Here the CDR3 DNA reads TGTGCCAGCAGCAACGGACAGGGAACCCATGGCTACACCTTC. It is translated as CASSNGQGTHGYTF.

This chain connects TRBV9 to TRBJ1-1; 7 positions match TRBD1. CDR1 is SGDLS, CDR2 YYNGEE, per germline. The ends lost 3 bases at V and 4 bases at J; junction bases unmatched: 6. The CDR3 covers 14 residues. CDR3 DNA: TGTGCCAGCAGCGGACACGACAGGGTCACTGAAGCTTTCTTT. This translates into CASSGHDRVTEAFF.

This chain uses TRBV5-1 with TRBJ2-3; no firm D call. V was clipped by 5 bases and J by 6 bases, with 13 bases between them. CDR1 is SGHRS, CDR2 YFSETQ, per germline. The CDR3 consists of 13 residues. The CDR3: CASSLNSPDTQYF. The CDR3 DNA follows: TGCGCCAGCAGTTTAAACTCGCCGGATACGCAGTATTTT.

The gene calls are TRBV7-2 and TRBJ2-7, with 11 bases aligning to TRBD1. The CDR3 contains 16 residues. CDR1 SGHTA and CDR2 FQGNSA come from the germline V gene. V was clipped by 1 base and J by 6 bases; unmatched bases: 8. This CDR3 reads CASSLDSPGQGGEQYF. CDR3 nucleotide sequence: TGTGCCAGCAGCTTAGACTCCCCGGGACAGGGGGGCGAGCAGTACTTC. The full variable domain, rest sourced from reference TRBV7-2 and TRBJ2-7, is GAGVSQSPSNKVTEKGKDVELRCDPISGHTALYWYRQSLGQGLEFLIYFQGNSAPDKSGLPSDRFSAERTGGSVSTLTIQRTQQEDSAVYLCASSLDSPGQGGEQYFGPGTRLTVT.

This clone was detected a few times. The rearrangement joins TRBV13 to TRBJ2-7, with D perhaps TRBD2 (6 bases). With 5 bases removed from V and 0 bases from J, the gap between germline ends came to 8 bases. Germline CDR1 is PRHDT and CDR2 is FYEKMQ (reference sequence). The CDR3 has 13 amino acids. In DNA form, the CDR3 reads TGTGCCAGCAGCCCCGGGGGCTCCTACGAGCAGTACTTC. The encoded protein is CASSPGGSYEQYF.

J is TRBJ1-1 and V is TRBV9, with TRBD1 matching 7 bases. The V segment lost 3 bases and the J segment 3 bases; nucleotides outside the gene matches: 8. The CDR3 runs 15 residues. In germline, CDR1 is SGDLS, CDR2 YYNGEE. CDR3 bases: TGTGCCAGCAGCGCACGACAGGGCGCGGACACTGAAGCTTTCTTT. Translating it yields CASSARQGADTEAFF.

This chain uses TRBV7-9 with TRBJ2-7; 10 bases match TRBD1. V lost 2 bases and J lost 5; bases outside the gene matches: 6. Germline V gives CDR1 SEHNR, CDR2 FQNEAQ (reference sequence). The CDR3 totals 15 residues. The CDR3 here is CASSLYGDRGDEQYF. CDR3 nucleotides: TGTGCCAGCAGCTTATATGGGGACAGGGGCGACGAGCAGTACTTC.

The rearrangement joins TRBV7-3 to TRBJ2-3, with TRBD2 identical over 9 bases. Germline V gene lookup returns CDR1 SGHTA and CDR2 FQGTGA. This CDR3 spans 17 amino acids. After removal of 5 bases from V and 2 bases from J, the junction contained 11 bases not matched to a gene. CDR3 region: CASSPPSAGGTTDTQYF. The CDR3 DNA follows: TGTGCCAGCAGCCCGCCTAGTGCGGGAGGGACCACAGATACGCAGTATTTT.

V usage is TRBV29-1 and J usage is TRBJ1-2; D is unclear. Trimming took off 7 bases at V and 9 bases at J, with 15 bases between the two ends. Germline CDR1 is SQVTM and CDR2 is ANQGSEA. The CDR3 is 11 amino acids. CDR3 loop: CSGSQEDSYTF. The CDR3 region has the DNA TGCAGCGGCTCTCAGGAAGATAGCTACACCTTC.

The CDR3 spells CASSQEGGLNSPLHF. In DNA, the CDR3 is TGTGCCAGCAGCCAAGAAGGGGGTCTCAATTCACCCCTCCACTTT. J is TRBJ1-6 and V is TRBV5-4; D is perhaps TRBD1 (6 bases). There are 15 residues in the CDR3. Trimming took 4 bases from V and 7 from J, leaving 15 bases between them. Germline lookup yields CDR1 SGHNT and CDR2 YYREEE (reference sequence).

A note on this clone: The junction departs from germline at one end; a sequencing error may be responsible. The chain uses TRBV7-9 and TRBJ2-7, with D perhaps TRBD1 (6 bases). Germline V gives CDR1 SEHNR, CDR2 FQNEAQ (reference sequence). There are 16 residues in the CDR3. CDR3 in amino acids: CSSSILIGQFSYEQYF. CDR3 DNA: TGTTCCAGCAGCATCCTAATAGGACAGTTCTCCTACGAGCAGTACTTC.

This chain joins TRBV5-1 and TRBJ2-6; TRBD1 agrees at 9 bases. The CDR3 extends over 16 amino acids. V gave up 4 bases and J gave up 3 bases; unmatched junction bases: 5. Per the germline V gene, CDR1 is SGHRS and CDR2 is YFSETQ. In DNA, the CDR3 is TGCGCCAGCAGCATACAGGGGGCCGGTGGGGCCAACGTCCTGACTTTC. Translating gives CASSIQGAGGANVLTF. Filled out from reference TRBV5-1 and TRBJ2-6, the complete variable domain reads KAGVTQTPRYLIKTRGQQVTLSCSPISGHRSVSWYQQTPGQGLQFLFEYFSETQRNKGNFPGRFSGRQFSNSRSEMNVSTLELGDSALYLCASSIQGAGGANVLTFGAGSRLTVL.

The chain has TRBV19 and TRBJ2-2; TRBD2 matches 12 bases. The J segment lost 6 bases and the V segment lost 7 bases, leaving 9 bases of the junction unmatched. Per the germline V gene, CDR1 is LNHDA and CDR2 is SQIVND (reference sequence). The CDR3 is made up of 16 amino acids. The CDR3 sequence is CASTLLAGGPAGELFF. Here the CDR3 DNA reads TGTGCCAGTACCCTGCTAGCGGGAGGGCCCGCCGGGGAGCTGTTTTTT. The full variable domain, its missing parts supplied by reference TRBV19 and TRBJ2-2, is DGGITQSPKYLFRKEGQNVTLSCEQNLNHDAMYWYRQDPGQGLRLIYYSQIVNDFQKGDIAEGYSVSREKKESFPLTVTSAQKNPTAFYLCASTLLAGGPAGELFFGEGSRLTVL.

This clone was counted between two and nine times. Other DNA sequences in this sample translate to the same CDR3. V gene TRBV30 combines with J gene TRBJ1-6; D is possibly TRBD1 (5 bases). The CDR3 consists of 15 residues. The germline V gene has CDR1 GTSNPN and CDR2 SVGIG (reference sequence). Trimming removed 4 bases from V and 11 bases from J, with 21 bases in between. The CDR3 is CAWNDPQGGRPPLHF. For the CDR3, the DNA is TGTGCCTGGAACGATCCTCAGGGCGGAAGGCCACCCCTCCACTTT.

V usage is TRBV30 and J usage is TRBJ1-5; D may be TRBD1 (5 bases). The CDR3 consists of 14 residues. Germline lookup yields CDR1 GTSNPN and CDR2 SVGIG (reference sequence). Trimming stripped 3 bases from V and 3 bases from J, with 12 bases between. The CDR3 reads CAWSQGIDNQPQHF. The CDR3 nucleotides read TGTGCCTGGAGCCAGGGTATTGACAATCAGCCCCAGCATTTT.

The rearrangement joins TRBV2 to TRBJ2-5, with D possibly matching TRBD2 (6 bases). Trimming removed 7 bases from V and 5 bases from J, with 11 bases in between. The CDR3 is made up of 12 amino acids. Per germline, CDR1 SNHLY and CDR2 FYNNEI. The CDR3 region is CASIEGRETQYF. CDR3 bases: TGTGCCAGCATCGAGGGGAGGGAGACCCAGTACTTC.

The chain employs TRBV5-1 and TRBJ2-6; 7 nucleotides agree with TRBD1. Per the germline V gene, CDR1 is SGHRS and CDR2 is YFSETQ. This CDR3 contains 15 residues. The V and J ends lost 4 bases and 7 bases, in that order; junction bases with no gene match: 8. For the CDR3, the DNA is TGCGCCAGCAGCCTCGACAGGGTATTTGCCAACGTCCTGACTTTC. It is translated as CASSLDRVFANVLTF.

This chain links TRBV5-1 with TRBJ2-2, with D unclear. Germline lookup yields CDR1 SGHRS and CDR2 YFSETQ. Trimming stripped 3 bases from V and 2 bases from J, with 8 bases between. The CDR3 spans 14 residues. The CDR3 DNA is TGCGCCAGCAGCTCAGATGGTAACACCGGGGAGCTGTTTTTT. This codes for CASSSDGNTGELFF. The full variable domain, with the rest looked up from reference TRBV5-1 and TRBJ2-2, is KAGVTQTPRYLIKTRGQQVTLSCSPISGHRSVSWYQQTPGQGLQFLFEYFSETQRNKGNFPGRFSGRQFSNSRSEMNVSTLELGDSALYLCASSSDGNTGELFFGEGSRLTVL.

V usage is TRBV7-9 and J usage is TRBJ1-1; D unresolved. Germline V CDR1 and CDR2: SEHNR, FQNEAQ (reference sequence). Trimming pared 10 bases from V and 6 bases from J, leaving 12 bases between. The CDR3 is 11 residues long. CDR3 amino acids: CATEEGAEAFF. For the CDR3, the DNA is TGTGCCACCGAGGAGGGCGCTGAAGCTTTCTTT.

V gene TRBV5-6 combines with J gene TRBJ1-2; TRBD1 matches 9 bases. The trim removed 4 bases at V and 3 bases at J, leaving 7 bases unmatched. CDR3 length: 15 residues. CDR1 is SGHDT, CDR2 YYEEEE, per germline. The CDR3 DNA reads TGTGCCAGCAGCGATACAGGGGGCACGGACTATGGCTACACCTTC. Translation: CASSDTGGTDYGYTF. Full variable domain (remainder filled in from reference TRBV5-6 and TRBJ1-2): DAGVTQSPTHLIKTRGQQVTLRCSPKSGHDTVSWYQQALGQGPQFIFQYYEEEERQRGNFPDRFSGHQFPNYSSELNVNALLLGDSALYLCASSDTGGTDYGYTFGSGTRLTVV.

The CDR3 loop is CASSLFRDRVAYGYTF. The CDR3 coding sequence is TGTGCCAGCTCTCTCTTCCGGGACAGGGTAGCTTATGGCTACACCTTC. The chain couples TRBV18 to TRBJ1-2, with 9 bases lining up with TRBD1. Trimming took 6 bases from V and 5 from J; bases not matched to a gene: 13. The CDR3 extends over 16 amino acids. Germline lookup yields CDR1 KGHSH and CDR2 LQKENI.

The chain is built from TRBV18 and TRBJ1-3; D is unresolved. Between the trimmed V and J ends, which lost 0 bases and 0 bases, there was a span of 6 bases. Looked up from germline, CDR1 is KGHSH and CDR2 is LQKENI. The CDR3 is 15 residues long. CDR3 sequence reads: CASSPPSSSGNTIYF. The CDR3 nucleotides are TGTGCCAGCTCACCACCGTCCAGCTCTGGAAACACCATATATTTT.

The genes are TRBV5-6 and TRBJ1-2, with 7 positions matching TRBD1. V shed 5 bases, J shed 4 bases, and the junction held 14 bases outside the gene matches. The CDR3 covers 16 residues. Per the germline V gene, CDR1 is SGHDT and CDR2 is YYEEEE. CDR3: CASSLYRDSLVYGYTF. CDR3 DNA sequence: TGTGCCAGCAGTTTGTACAGGGACAGCCTCGTCTATGGCTACACCTTC. Using reference TRBV5-6 and TRBJ1-2 for the parts outside the CDR3, the full variable domain is DAGVTQSPTHLIKTRGQQVTLRCSPKSGHDTVSWYQQALGQGPQFIFQYYEEEERQRGNFPDRFSGHQFPNYSSELNVNALLLGDSALYLCASSLYRDSLVYGYTFGSGTRLTVV.

The V gene is TRBV28, the J gene TRBJ2-3, with 8 bases lining up with TRBD2. CDR3 length: 19 amino acids. Trimming removed 6 bases from V and 0 bases from J; junction bases left unmatched: 17. Germline V gene data show CDR1 as MDHEN and CDR2 as SYDVKM. CDR3 residues: CASSPNGLAVADSTDTQYF. DNA of the CDR3: TGTGCCAGCAGCCCAAATGGACTAGCAGTTGCCGATAGCACAGATACGCAGTATTTT.

V and J are TRBV28 and TRBJ2-1; a weak D match, TRBD1 (7 bases). V dropped 8 bases and J dropped 4 bases, with 12 bases sitting between them. The CDR3 covers 13 residues. Germline V CDR1 and CDR2: MDHEN, SYDVKM. CDR3 amino acids: CASWRDRYNEQFF. The CDR3, as DNA: TGTGCCAGCTGGCGGGACAGATACAATGAGCAGTTCTTC.

The rearrangement links TRBV7-6 to TRBJ2-1; 15 nucleotides match TRBD2. J was trimmed by 7 bases and V by 1 base; bases with no gene match: 5. The CDR3 loop spans 17 amino acids. In germline, CDR1 is SGHVS, CDR2 FNYEAQ. The CDR3 loop is CASSLGTSGGARNEQFF. The CDR3 region has the DNA TGTGCCAGCAGCTTAGGGACTAGCGGGGGGGCGAGGAATGAGCAGTTCTTC. The complete variable domain, with remaining parts taken from reference TRBV7-6 and TRBJ2-1, reads GAGVSQSPRYKVTKRGQDVALRCDPISGHVSLYWYRQALGQGPEFLTYFNYEAQQDKSGLPNDRFSAERPEGSISTLTIQRTEQRDSAMYRCASSLGTSGGARNEQFFGPGTRLTVL.